A selection of T cell receptor beta chains follows, all from one sample in a study of PD-L1 blockade in urothelial cancer. The assay was immunoSEQ multiplex PCR, and TCRdb's table has in-frame clones only and misses some. This table has about 63,000 clones, roughly 81% appearing once. The sample consisted of PBMCs, taken around atezolizumab (anti-PD-L1) treatment. These TCRs come from a man between 65 and 85 years old with urothelial cancer. CDR3s include the opening cysteine and the closing phenylalanine or tryptophan. The D gene is left open where the match is weak. For some rows the clone size is stated as once, few or many, or as a class when expanded; others skip it.

.,TRBJ2-1,.,TRBV5-3,TGTGCCAGAAGCACCCCGTCCCCGAGCTCCTACAATGAGCAGTTCTTC,CARSTPSPSSYNEQFF
.,TRBJ1-2,.,TRBV10-3,TGTGCCATTCGAACAGTGCCATCTGGCTACACCTTC,CAIRTVPSGYTF
.,TRBJ1-5,TRBD1,TRBV19,TGTGCCAGTATGAGAGGGACAGGCAATCAGCCCCAGCATTTT,CASMRGTGNQPQHF
.,TRBJ2-5,TRBD2,TRBV19,TGTGCCAGTAGTATCTCTAGCGGGGGTCAAGAGACCCAGTACTTC,CASSISSGGQETQYF
.,TRBJ2-1,TRBD1,TRBV7-2,TGTGCCAGCAGCTTAGGGTATGAGACAGGGGGGCATGAGCAGTTCTTC,CASSLGYETGGHEQFF
.,TRBJ2-7,.,TRBV5-1,TGCGCCAGCAGAGCCCCAGGTCCCCCCTCCTACGAGCAGTACTTC,CASRAPGPPSYEQYF
once,TRBJ2-7,TRBD1,TRBV11-3,TGTGCCAGCAGCTTTTGGGACAGTCCTACCTACGAGCAGTACTTC,CASSFWDSPTYEQYF
.,TRBJ1-5,.,TRBV6-6,TGTGCCAGCAACAGTAGAAATCAGCCCCAGCATTTT,CASNSRNQPQHF
.,TRBJ1-1,.,TRBV18,TGTGCCAGCTCACCAGGACTGGCAAACACTGAAGCTTTCTTT,CASSPGLANTEAFF
few,TRBJ1-1,TRBD1,TRBV7-9,TGTGCCAGCAGCTTAGCGACAGGGGGCATAGCTTTCTTT,CASSLATGGIAFF
.,TRBJ1-1,.,TRBV6-4,TGTGCCAGCAGTGATCACCACAGGATTGAAGCTTTCTTT,CASSDHHRIEAFF
.,TRBJ1-2,.,TRBV11-2,TGTGCCAGCAGCCCCCAAATCTATGGCTACACCTTC,CASSPQIYGYTF
.,TRBJ2-3,.,TRBV19,TGTGCCAGTAGCCCCGGTACTAGCACAGATACGCAGTATTTT,CASSPGTSTDTQYF
once,TRBJ2-3,TRBD2,TRBV11-2,TGTGCCAGCAGCTTAGATGGGGGACTAGCAGCGCAGTATTTT,CASSLDGGLAAQYF
.,TRBJ2-5,TRBD1,TRBV5-4,TGTGCCAGCAGCTTGGCCCCGGACAGGCAAGAGACCCAGTACTTC,CASSLAPDRQETQYF
.,TRBJ1-6,.,TRBV21-1,TGTGCCAGCAGCAAACAACGGGGGTTCCCAAATTCACCCCTCCACTTT,CASSKQRGFPNSPLHF
.,TRBJ2-6,.,TRBV6-4,TGTGCCAGCAGTGACTCGACTGGGGCCAACGTCCTGATTTTC,CASSDSTGANVLIF
.,TRBJ2-5,TRBD2,TRBV5-6,TGTGCCAGCAGCTTGGTTAGCGGGAGGGGGCAAGAGACCCAGTACTTC,CASSLVSGRGQETQYF
.,TRBJ1-1,.,TRBV5-6,TGTGCCAGCAGCCCGGACATATACACTGAAGCTTTCTTT,CASSPDIYTEAFF
.,TRBJ1-1,.,TRBV6-1,TGTGCCAGCAGTGAAGCGCTGCCAAACTTGAACACTGAAGCTTTCTTT,CASSEALPNLNTEAFF
.,TRBJ2-7,TRBD1,TRBV27,TGTGCCAGCAGTTCCCGGACAGGGGGCGAGGAGCAGTACTTC,CASSSRTGGEEQYF
.,TRBJ1-1,TRBD1,TRBV10-3,TGTGCCATCGGACAGGGGGCGGGCACTGAAGCTTTCTTT,CAIGQGAGTEAFF
.,TRBJ1-1,TRBD1,TRBV28,TGTGCCAGCAGGTTCACAGGGGGACTTGAAGCTTTCTTT,CASRFTGGLEAFF
.,TRBJ2-3,TRBD2,TRBV30,TGTGCCTGGAGTCTAGCGGCCGGGGCAGATACGCAGTATTTT,CAWSLAAGADTQYF
.,TRBJ2-7,.,TRBV21-1,TGTGCCAGCAGCCCTAGGGGCTGGGACGAGCAGTACTTC,CASSPRGWDEQYF
.,TRBJ1-1,.,TRBV7-9,TGTGCCAGCAGCTTAGAGGGGCCGGGCACTGAAGCTTTCTTT,CASSLEGPGTEAFF
.,TRBJ1-1,.,TRBV11-3,TGTGCCAGCAGCTTCAGCACAGCGGGCACTGAAGCTTTCTTT,CASSFSTAGTEAFF
.,TRBJ1-4,.,TRBV6-5,TGTGCCAGCGGCCAGGGTGCAACTAATGAAAAACTGTTTTTT,CASGQGATNEKLFF
.,TRBJ2-1,.,TRBV7-2,TGTGCCAGCAGCTTATCGGCAGGGGGGTACAATGAGCAGTTCTTC,CASSLSAGGYNEQFF
.,TRBJ2-3,.,TRBV11-3,TGTGCGGGCCTAGATACGCAGTATTTT,CAGLDTQYF
.,TRBJ2-6,TRBD1,TRBV4-1,TGCGCCAGCAGCCAAGACCACTACGGGACAGGGCCTACTGGGGCCAACGTCCTGACTTTC,CASSQDHYGTGPTGANVLTF
.,TRBJ2-1,TRBD2,TRBV7-2,TGTGCCAGCAGCCGAAGACTAGCGGGAGCTCGGGAGAATGAGCAGTTCTTC,CASSRRLAGARENEQFF
once,TRBJ1-4,.,TRBV6-1,TGTGCCAGCGAGGATGTCACTAATGAAAAACTGTTTTTT,CASEDVTNEKLFF
.,TRBJ1-4,.,TRBV29-1,TGCAGCGTTCAAACAGGGATTAATGAAAAACTGTTTTTT,CSVQTGINEKLFF
.,TRBJ2-5,.,TRBV11-3,TGTGCCAGCAGCTCGAACTCGCAGGGGGGCGTAGAGACCCAGTACTTC,CASSSNSQGGVETQYF
.,TRBJ2-3,.,TRBV11-3,TGTGCCAGCAGCTTAGCCCCGGAGGATACGCAGTATTTT,CASSLAPEDTQYF
few,TRBJ2-7,TRBD2,TRBV2,TGTGCCAGCAGTGATGGGACTGCCCGGAGCGGGAGTGGCTACGAGCAGTACTTC,CASSDGTARSGSGYEQYF
.,TRBJ2-7,.,TRBV20-1,TGCAGTGCCCAGAGCGGCGAGCAGTACTTC,CSAQSGEQYF
.,TRBJ1-3,.,TRBV7-6,TGTGCCAGCAGCCTCAGGGTGGACGGAAACACCATATATTTT,CASSLRVDGNTIYF
.,TRBJ2-7,TRBD2,TRBV28,TGTGCCAGCAGTGGGCCACTAGCGGGAGGCTACTACGAGCAGTACTTC,CASSGPLAGGYYEQYF
.,TRBJ1-3,TRBD1,TRBV19,TGTGCCAGTAGTATCAGAGGGCAGGGGGACACCATATATTTT,CASSIRGQGDTIYF
.,TRBJ2-7,.,TRBV5-5,TGTGCCAGCAGCTTATTGGGCAGCTCCTACGAGCAGTACTTC,CASSLLGSSYEQYF
.,TRBJ1-2,.,TRBV5-1,TGCGCCAGCAGCTTGGATCCAGACTATGGCTACACCTTC,CASSLDPDYGYTF
.,TRBJ1-2,.,TRBV19,TGTGCCAGTAGTACCGTACCGACAGGACTTTATGGCTACACCTTC,CASSTVPTGLYGYTF
.,TRBJ2-7,.,TRBV5-1,TGCGCCAGCAGCTTGGCTACAGGGACGCCTTCCTACGAGCAGTACTTC,CASSLATGTPSYEQYF
.,TRBJ1-2,.,TRBV19,TGTGCCAGTAGTCCGTGGGTTGAGGATGGCTACACCTTC,CASSPWVEDGYTF
few,TRBJ2-3,TRBD2,TRBV7-9,TGTGCCAGCAGCTTACCTAGCGGGTTAGCAAATACGCAGTATTTT,CASSLPSGLANTQYF
.,TRBJ2-5,TRBD2,TRBV2,TGTGCCAGCAGAGACCGGACTAGCGGCCAAGAGACCCAGTACTTC,CASRDRTSGQETQYF
.,TRBJ2-5,.,TRBV2,TGTGCCAGCAGTGATCGAGGGTCCCAAGAGACCCAGTACTTC,CASSDRGSQETQYF
.,TRBJ1-1,.,TRBV4-1,TGCGCCAGCAGCCGCCCGGGGACTGAAGCTTTCTTT,CASSRPGTEAFF
.,TRBJ2-1,.,TRBV5-1,TGCGCCAGCAGCCCCCCCGGGGGAGTGGTGGAGCAGTTCTTC,CASSPPGGVVEQFF